What follows are 14 T cell receptor beta chains derived from one specimen sequenced in a study of tumor-infiltrating lymphocytes in primary liver carcinoma. TCR beta cDNA was reverse-transcribed from about 500 ng of total RNA. The reaction used a constant-region primer and ProtoScript II reverse transcriptase. For TCR beta, libraries were produced by three nested multiplex PCR rounds using slightly modified ARM-PCR. The first two PCR rounds used TRBV1-TRBV30 primers with a Cbeta primer, roughly 10 cycles each. TCRdb re-called the multiplex PCR reads with MiXCR, one entry per CDR3 protein. The data show around 88,000 distinct CDR3 sequences, with around 68% seen just once and around 30% held by the top ten. Co-extracting RNA and DNA was done with roughly 17-33 mg of unsorted bulk tissue as input. The sample consisted of tumor-adjacent normal liver tissue. The receptors were gathered from a man in his forties with primary liver carcinoma and hepatitis B virus infection.

In regard to this clonotype: The CDR3 does not end in the conserved phenylalanine or tryptophan, so this is likely a read error. The chain joins TRBV12-3 or TRBV12-4 to TRBJ2-7; D is possibly TRBD2 (6 bases). The CDR3 is 14 residues long. V was pared by 6 bases and J by 0 bases, with 12 bases between. This CDR3 reads CASSRSGSSYEQYL. The CDR3 DNA reads TGTGCCAGCAGCCGCAGCGGGTCCTCCTACGAGCAGTACCTC.

This clonotype has at least ten counts. This chain links TRBV7-8 with TRBJ2-7; D is uncertain. The germline V and J ends were trimmed by 3 bases and 3 bases, with 12 bases remaining between them. The V gene's germline CDR1 is SGHVS and CDR2 FQNEAQ. The CDR3 consists of 14 residues. CDR3 bases: TGTGCCAGCAGCTTGACGGTTGGAGTCTACGAGCAGTACTTC. It codes for CASSLTVGVYEQYF.

On this clonotype: Relative to the germline gene, one junction end is altered; a read error may explain this. J is TRBJ2-3 and V is TRBV10-3, with 9 bases lining up with TRBD2. Per germline, CDR1 ENHRY and CDR2 SYGVKD. CDR3 length equals 17 residues. The CDR3, as DNA: TGTGCCATCAGTGTGTCATTAGTAGCGGGAGTTGTAGATACGCAGGATTTT. Its protein is CAISVSLVAGVVDTQDF.

In the case of this clonotype: Just one base apart from a much larger clone, this may be a read error. This chain uses TRBV5-6 with TRBJ2-7; the D gene is possibly TRBD1 (5 bases). Trimming removed 6 bases from V and 0 bases from J, with 13 bases in between. The CDR3 length is 14 residues. Germline V gene sequence: CDR1 SGHDT, CDR2 YYEEEE. CDR3 sequence: CASNSDTYSYEQYF. CDR3 sequence (DNA): TGTGCCAGCAACTCGGACACTTACTCCTACGAGCAGTACTTC.

This clonotype showed up just a few times. The CDR3: CASSCIELGPYEQYF. CDR3 DNA: TGTGCCAGCAGTTGCATAGAATTGGGGCCCTACGAGCAGTACTTC. The chain combines TRBV6-1 with TRBJ2-7; perhaps TRBD1 as D (5 bases). CDR1 MNHNS and CDR2 SASEGT come from the germline V gene. V lost 5 bases and J 2 bases, leaving 16 bases between the germline ends. The length of the CDR3 is 15 residues.

Worth noting for this clonotype: The missing conserved phenylalanine or tryptophan at the end of this CDR3 makes a read error likely. The chain uses TRBV12-3 or TRBV12-4 and TRBJ1-2; D is uncertain. This CDR3 spans 16 amino acids. The chain's CDR3 is CTSSFFIGPEFYGYTL. As DNA, the CDR3 is TGTACCAGCAGTTTTTTCATTGGACCCGAATTCTATGGCTACACCCTC.

The gene calls are TRBV6-6 and TRBJ2-2, with 8 bases aligning to TRBD2. The CDR3 loop spans 19 amino acids. V shed 4 bases and J 11 bases; nucleotides not matched to a gene: 24. Per the germline V gene, CDR1 is MNHNY and CDR2 is SVGAGI (reference sequence). The CDR3 protein is CASSFLPLFLAGRIGELFF. Written as DNA, the CDR3 is TGTGCCAGCAGTTTCCTCCCCTTATTTTTAGCGGGAAGAATCGGAGAGCTGTTTTTT.

Concerning this clonotype: Compared with germline, one end of the junction differs, possibly owing to a read error. The gene calls are TRBV6-5 and TRBJ1-1; D uncertain. CDR3 length: 15 residues. CDR1 and CDR2 (germline): MNHEY, SVGAGI. CDR3 nucleotides: TGTGCCAGCAGTTACGATTTTTCGTCGAACATTGAAGCTTTCTTT. Translated: CASSYDFSSNIEAFF.

Many counts were recorded for this clonotype. This chain links TRBV12-3 or TRBV12-4 with TRBJ1-5; D remains ambiguous. This CDR3 is built from 13 residues. Trimming cost V 1 base and J 7 bases, with 8 bases left between them. The CDR3 region has the DNA TGTGCCAGCAGTTTAGGGTGGGGACAGCCCCAGCATTTT. The encoded protein is CASSLGWGQPQHF.

About this clonotype itself: This could be a read error, since a much larger clone is one nucleotide away. This chain uses TRBV28 with TRBJ2-6; D gene uncertain. CDR1 and CDR2 (germline): MDHEN, SYDVKM. Trimming left V 8 bases short and J 4 bases short, with 9 bases between. The CDR3 extends over 13 amino acids. The CDR3 is CASVCAGANVLTF. Written as DNA, the CDR3 is TGTGCCAGCGTCTGTGCCGGGGCCAACGTCCTGACTTTC. Full variable domain (rest looked up from reference TRBV28 and TRBJ2-6): DVKVTQSSRYLVKRTGEKVFLECVQDMDHENMFWYRQDPGLGLRLIYFSYDVKMKEKGDIPEGYSVSREKKERFSLILESASTNQTSMYLCASVCAGANVLTFGAGSRLTVL.

This clonotype was recorded at least ten times. The chain is built from TRBV6-5 and TRBJ2-7, with D unresolved. The ends were cut back, 2 bases at V and 4 bases at J, with 9 bases in the middle. The CDR3 is 13 amino acids. The germline CDR1 and CDR2 sequences are MNHEY and SVGAGI. DNA of the CDR3: TGTGCCAGCAGTTACGGGATAGGATACGAGCAGTACTTC. It yields the protein CASSYGIGYEQYF.

This clonotype was detected a few times. Since a much larger clone is just one base distant, this may be a read error. V is TRBV12-3 or TRBV12-4 and J is TRBJ2-3, with TRBD2 matching over 8 bases. CDR3 length: 15 amino acids. CDR3 sequence (DNA): TGTGCCAGCAGTTTATCAGCGGGAGCGGAAGATATGCAGTATTTT. Translated, it gives CASSLSAGAEDMQYF.

Of note for this clonotype: Since a much larger clone is just one base distant, this may be a read error. The CDR3 reads CASSLGGGQHSEQFF. CDR3 bases: TGTGCCAGCAGCTTAGGCGGGGGACAGCACAGTGAGCAGTTCTTC. The chain recombines TRBV7-8 with TRBJ2-1; possibly TRBD1 or TRBD2 for D (7 bases each). Germline CDR1 reads SGHVS; CDR2 reads FQNEAQ. This CDR3 spans 15 amino acids. Trimming left V 1 base short and J 9 bases short, with 16 bases between. The full variable domain, in which reference TRBV7-8 and TRBJ2-1 provide the parts outside the CDR3, is GAGVSQSPRYKVAKRGQDVALRCDPISGHVSLFWYQQALGQGPEFLTYFQNEAQLDKSGLPSDRFFAERPEGSVSTLKIQRTQQEDSAVYLCASSLGGGQHSEQFFGPGTRLTVL.

The genes are TRBV20-1 and TRBJ2-3; D uncertain. The germline CDR1 and CDR2 sequences are DFQATT and SNEGSKA (reference sequence). The CDR3 spans 12 residues. V was clipped by 4 bases and J by 5 bases, with 10 bases between them. CDR3 in DNA: TGCAGTGCTAAGAGCCATGGAGATACGCAGTATTTT. Its protein is CSAKSHGDTQYF.